This TCR beta chain comes out of a study of CXCR3-negative and CXCR3-positive naive CD8 T cells (dated by TCRdb to about 2019). About the study as a whole: In total, 130 million to 150 million TRB reads were obtained, which works out to roughly 1.5 +/- 0.3 million reads per library. Data from about ten donors, pooled across two independent experiments, went into the diversity and physicochemical repertoire analyses. The TRBV-TRBJ cluster analysis covered naive subsets from about 5 donors and memory cells from 3 donors. Paper-wide results and their limitations: Naive CXCR3-negative and CXCR3-positive cells from the same donor showed similar TRBV-TRBJ usage, whereas memory cells showed distinct patterns. Because surface CD5, which has been linked to self-reactivity in mice, was comparable between naive subsets, TCR interaction strength was also inferred from TRB CDR3 physicochemical properties. Compared with CXCR3-negative naive cells, CXCR3-positive naive cells had TRB CDR3s with higher hydrophobicity (lower Kidera factor 4), lower energy, and higher strength and volume indices. CXCR3 expression partially decreased after cryopreservation, so most assays used freshly isolated PBMCs. Comparably high repertoire diversity was found in both naive subsets, whereas much lower repertoire diversity was found in memory CD8+ T cells.

TCRdb records NextSeq 550 as the sequencer. The Human TCR Profiling Kit (MiLaboratory) was used to prepare UMI-labeled 5' RACE TRB cDNA libraries. The full amount of extracted RNA was used for cDNA synthesis, and the full amount of resulting cDNA was used for PCR amplification. Libraries were prepared in parallel using an identical number of PCR cycles. The paper's processing steps were these. MIGEC and MiXCR extracted about 53,000 +/- 10,000 unique UMI-labeled TRB cDNA molecules per library, requiring at least two reads per UMI. Each library averaged 40,000 +/- 10,000 functional in-frame TRB CDR3 nucleotide clonotypes without stop codons. After downsampling to 5000 UMI-labeled TRB molecules per sample, diversity metrics such as normalized Shannon-Wiener and Chao1 were calculated in VDJtools. VDJtools computed clonotype-size-weighted physicochemical properties of the central five CDR3 residues: interaction energy, strength, volume and Kidera factor 4. After reprocessing by TCRdb, each CDR3 protein sequence is one entry, and no DNA is given. The V and J calls and clone size are TCRdb's, not the authors'. The table held for this sample gives about 94,000 distinct CDR3 sequences. Of the sample, around 0.53% is held by the ten largest clones.

The germline V gene specifies SGHRS as CDR1 and YFSETQ as CDR2. From cysteine to phenylalanine, the CDR3 is 20 amino acids long. No DNA accompanies this entry. For this clonotype: This receptor's antigen is unknown.

For every CD8+ T cell subset, 300,000 cells were flow-sorted straight into RLT lysis buffer, and each subset was sorted in triplicate. To keep memory contaminants out, a stringent definition of naive CD8+ T cells was applied: CD45RO-CCR7+CD27+CD95-. Using standard density gradient centrifugation, peripheral blood mononuclear cells were isolated from buffy coats. A FACSAria III was used to flow-sort naive CXCR3-negative and CXCR3-positive CD8+ T cells. Total RNA was extracted from sorted cells with an RNeasy Mini Kit. The sequence joins TRBV5-1 to TRBJ2-1; the TCRdb call, TRBD2, lacks DNA for checking. The receptor was isolated from a human donor in good health. Some clones in this sample may be carry-over from other donors' samples. Sequenced material: naive CXCR3+ CD8+ T cells from blood. The cell subset or site tag for this specimen amounts to: CD45RO-CCR7+CD27+CD95- naive CD8+ T cells expressing CXCR3 (TNR3+). The CDR3 protein is CASSSTRAGGAMPSYNEQFF.